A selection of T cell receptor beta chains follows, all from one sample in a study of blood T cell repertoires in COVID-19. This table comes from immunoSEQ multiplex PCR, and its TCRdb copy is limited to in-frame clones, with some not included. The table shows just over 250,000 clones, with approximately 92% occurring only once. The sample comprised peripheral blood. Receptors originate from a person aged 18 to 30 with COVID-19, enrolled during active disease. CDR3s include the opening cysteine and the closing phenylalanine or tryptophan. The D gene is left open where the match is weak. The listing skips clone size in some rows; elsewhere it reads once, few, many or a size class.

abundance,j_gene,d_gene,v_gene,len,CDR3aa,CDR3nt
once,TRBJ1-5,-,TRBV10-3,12,CATSPLNQPQHF,TGTGCCACCAGCCCCCTTAATCAGCCCCAGCATTTT
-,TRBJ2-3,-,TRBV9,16,CASSARTGNSGDTQYF,TGTGCCAGCAGCGCCAGGACCGGGAACTCTGGGGATACGCAGTATTTT
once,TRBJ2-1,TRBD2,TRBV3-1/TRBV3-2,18,CASSQVGSGGSSYNEQFF,TGTGCCAGCAGCCAAGTCGGAAGCGGGGGGAGCTCCTACAATGAGCAGTTCTTC
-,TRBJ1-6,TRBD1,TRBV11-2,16,CASSFKGQVYHSPLHF,TGTGCCAGCAGCTTCAAGGGACAGGTCTATCATTCACCCCTCCACTTT
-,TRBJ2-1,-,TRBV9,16,CASSSRVGGPGAEQFF,TGTGCCAGCAGCTCCCGTGTAGGAGGGCCCGGGGCTGAGCAGTTCTTC
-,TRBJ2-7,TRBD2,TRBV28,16,CASSLSGTSVSYEQYF,TGTGCCAGCAGTTTGTCAGGGACTAGCGTTTCCTACGAGCAGTACTTC
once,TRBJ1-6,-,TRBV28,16,CASSRQPGRGFSPLHF,TGTGCCAGCAGTAGACAACCGGGACGGGGGTTTTCACCCCTCCACTTT
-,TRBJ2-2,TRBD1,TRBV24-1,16,CATSELTGGGTGELFF,TGTGCCACCAGTGAACTGACAGGGGGCGGCACCGGGGAGCTGTTTTTT
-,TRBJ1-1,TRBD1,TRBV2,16,CASSEDRSRLGAEAFF,TGTGCCAGCTCTGAGGACAGGAGTCGTTTAGGGGCTGAAGCTTTCTTT
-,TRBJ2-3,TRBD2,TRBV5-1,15,CASSHSGARTDTQYF,TGCGCCAGCAGCCATAGCGGGGCCCGCACAGATACGCAGTATTTT
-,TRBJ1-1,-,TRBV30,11,CAWGLTSEAFF,TGTGCCTGGGGACTGACTTCTGAAGCTTTCTTT
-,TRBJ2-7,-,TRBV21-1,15,CASSTVERPAGEQYF,TGTGCCAGCAGCACCGTCGAGCGGCCAGCGGGCGAGCAGTACTTC
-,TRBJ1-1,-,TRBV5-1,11,CASSGGTEAFF,TGCGCCAGCTCGGGGGGCACTGAAGCTTTCTTT
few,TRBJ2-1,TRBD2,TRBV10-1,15,CASSDAGGQTNEQFF,TGCGCCAGCAGTGACGCGGGAGGGCAGACGAATGAGCAGTTCTTC
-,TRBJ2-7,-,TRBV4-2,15,CASSLGRQVTYEQYF,TGTGCCAGCAGCCTAGGTAGACAGGTGACCTACGAGCAGTACTTC
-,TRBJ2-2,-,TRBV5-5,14,CASSFSQGIGELFF,TGTGCCAGCAGCTTCAGCCAGGGGATCGGGGAGCTGTTTTTT
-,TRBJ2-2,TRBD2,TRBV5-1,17,CASSLTSGRAYTGELFF,TGCGCCAGCAGCTTGACTAGCGGGAGGGCCTATACCGGGGAGCTGTTTTTT
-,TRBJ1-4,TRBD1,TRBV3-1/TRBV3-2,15,CASSLGTGASEKLFF,TGTGCCAGCAGCCTCGGGACAGGGGCGTCGGAAAAACTGTTTTTT
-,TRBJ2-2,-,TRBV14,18,CASSQDSNAPGITGELFF,TGTGCCAGCAGCCAAGATTCTAACGCGCCAGGGATCACCGGGGAGCTGTTTTTT
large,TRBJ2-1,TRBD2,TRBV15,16,CATSRDGTTGGDEQFF,TGTGCCACCAGCAGAGATGGGACTACCGGGGGGGATGAGCAGTTCTTC
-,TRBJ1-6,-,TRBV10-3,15,CAISDVLGSNSPLHF,TGTGCCATCAGTGATGTGTTGGGGAGTAATTCACCCCTCCACTTT
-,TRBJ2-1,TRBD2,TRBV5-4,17,CASSLGSSGIRQYEQFF,TGTGCCAGCAGCTTGGGGTCTAGCGGGATACGCCAATATGAGCAGTTCTTC
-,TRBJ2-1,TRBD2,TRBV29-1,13,CSVDAGTRNEQFF,TGCAGCGTCGACGCCGGGACTAGGAATGAGCAGTTCTTC
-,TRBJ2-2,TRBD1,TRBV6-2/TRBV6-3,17,CASSYSRTGINTGELFF,TGTGCCAGCAGTTACTCGCGGACAGGGATTAACACCGGGGAGCTGTTTTTT
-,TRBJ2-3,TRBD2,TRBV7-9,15,CASSSLAGNTDTQYF,TGTGCCAGCAGCTCACTAGCGGGAAATACAGATACGCAGTATTTT
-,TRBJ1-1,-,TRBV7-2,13,CASGLSGKNEAFF,TGTGCCAGCGGCCTGTCTGGCAAAAATGAAGCTTTCTTT
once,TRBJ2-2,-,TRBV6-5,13,CASSPSGPGELFF,TGTGCCAGCAGCCCCTCGGGTCCCGGGGAGCTGTTTTTT
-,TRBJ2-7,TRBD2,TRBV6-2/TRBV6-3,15,CASSLWTSGPYEQYF,TGTGCCAGCAGTCTCTGGACTAGCGGGCCTTACGAGCAGTACTTC
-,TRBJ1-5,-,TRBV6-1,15,CASSSARAFNQPQHF,TGTGCCAGCAGTAGCGCCAGAGCATTCAATCAGCCCCAGCATTTT
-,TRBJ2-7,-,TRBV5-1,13,CASSLTATYEQYF,TGCGCCAGCAGCTTGACTGCTACCTACGAGCAGTACTTC
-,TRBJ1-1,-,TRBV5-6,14,CASSRGHLYTEAFF,TGTGCCAGCAGCCGGGGACATTTATACACTGAAGCTTTCTTT
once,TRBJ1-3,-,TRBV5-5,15,CASSVGATSGNTIYF,TGTGCCAGCAGCGTGGGGGCAACCTCTGGAAACACCATATATTTT
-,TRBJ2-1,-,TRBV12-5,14,CATSSGGSYNEQFF,TGTGCTACCTCCAGCGGCGGCTCCTACAATGAGCAGTTCTTC